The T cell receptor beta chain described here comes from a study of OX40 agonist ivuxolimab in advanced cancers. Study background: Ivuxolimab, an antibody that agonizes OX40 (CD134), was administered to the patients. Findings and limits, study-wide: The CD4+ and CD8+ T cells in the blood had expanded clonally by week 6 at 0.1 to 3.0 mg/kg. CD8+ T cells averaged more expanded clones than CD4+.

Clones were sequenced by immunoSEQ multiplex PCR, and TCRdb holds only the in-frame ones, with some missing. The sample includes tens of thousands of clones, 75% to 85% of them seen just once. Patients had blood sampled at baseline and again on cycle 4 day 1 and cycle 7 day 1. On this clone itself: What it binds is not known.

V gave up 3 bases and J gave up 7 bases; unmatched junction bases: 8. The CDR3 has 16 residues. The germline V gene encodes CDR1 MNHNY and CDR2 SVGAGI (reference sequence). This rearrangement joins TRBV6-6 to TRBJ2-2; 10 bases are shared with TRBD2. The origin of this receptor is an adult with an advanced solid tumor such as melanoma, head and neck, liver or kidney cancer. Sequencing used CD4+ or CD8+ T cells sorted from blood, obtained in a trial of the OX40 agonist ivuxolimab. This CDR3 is CASSYVTSGVGGELFF. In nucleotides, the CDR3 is TGTGCCAGCAGTTATGTTACTAGCGGGGTTGGCGGGGAGCTGTTTTTT.